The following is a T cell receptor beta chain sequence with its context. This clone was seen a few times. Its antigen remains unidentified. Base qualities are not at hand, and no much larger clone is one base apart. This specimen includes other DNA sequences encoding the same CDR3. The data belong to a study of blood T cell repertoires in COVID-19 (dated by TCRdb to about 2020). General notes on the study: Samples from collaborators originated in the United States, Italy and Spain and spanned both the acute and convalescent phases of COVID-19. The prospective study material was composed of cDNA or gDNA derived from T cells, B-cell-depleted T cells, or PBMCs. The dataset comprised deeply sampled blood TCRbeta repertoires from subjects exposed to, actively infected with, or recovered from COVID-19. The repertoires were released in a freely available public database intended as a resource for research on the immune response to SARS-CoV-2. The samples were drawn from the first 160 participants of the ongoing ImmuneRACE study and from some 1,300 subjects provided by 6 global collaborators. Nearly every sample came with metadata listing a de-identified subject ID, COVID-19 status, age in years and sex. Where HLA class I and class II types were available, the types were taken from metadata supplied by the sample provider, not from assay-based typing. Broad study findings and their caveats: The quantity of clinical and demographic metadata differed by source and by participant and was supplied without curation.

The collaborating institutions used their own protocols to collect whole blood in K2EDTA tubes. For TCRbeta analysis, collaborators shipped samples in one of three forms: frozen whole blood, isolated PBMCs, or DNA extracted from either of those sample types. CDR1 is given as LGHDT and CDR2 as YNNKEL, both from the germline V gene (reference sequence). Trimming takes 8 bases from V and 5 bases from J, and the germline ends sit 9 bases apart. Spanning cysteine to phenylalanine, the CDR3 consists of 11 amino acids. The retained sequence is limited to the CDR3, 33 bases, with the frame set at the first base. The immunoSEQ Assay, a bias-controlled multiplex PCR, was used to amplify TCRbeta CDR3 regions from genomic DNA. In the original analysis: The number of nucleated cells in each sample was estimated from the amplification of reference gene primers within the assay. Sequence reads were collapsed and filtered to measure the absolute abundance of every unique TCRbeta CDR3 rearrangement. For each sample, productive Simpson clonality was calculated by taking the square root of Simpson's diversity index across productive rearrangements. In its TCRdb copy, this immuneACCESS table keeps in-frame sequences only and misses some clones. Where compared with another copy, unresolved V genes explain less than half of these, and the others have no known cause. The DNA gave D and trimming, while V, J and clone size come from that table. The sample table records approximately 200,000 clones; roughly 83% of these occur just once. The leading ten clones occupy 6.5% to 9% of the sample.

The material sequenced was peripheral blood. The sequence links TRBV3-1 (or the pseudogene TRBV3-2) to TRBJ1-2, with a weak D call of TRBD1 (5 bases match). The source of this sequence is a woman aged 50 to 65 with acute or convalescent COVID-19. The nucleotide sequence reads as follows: TGTGCCAGCGGGGCTTCTTATGGCTACACCTTC. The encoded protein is CASGASYGYTF.